This TCR beta chain was found in a study of T cell responses to AZD1222 COVID-19 vaccine (dated by TCRdb to 2020 to 2022). A note on the overall study: TCR sequencing covered about 230 trial participants: 200 to 210 given two doses of AZD1222 and 26 given two doses of MenACWY control vaccine. Trial participants were enrolled into age subgroups of 18-55, 56-69 and 70-plus years, which contained roughly 140, 27 and 60 TCR-sequenced participants, respectively.

In light of the paper, this sample's time point label describes: about 28 days (+/-7) after the second vaccine dose. Because spike-specific TCR depth and breadth did not differ between the two schedules, AZD1222 recipients who got a second dose at roughly 4 weeks were pooled with those who got a second dose at roughly 12 weeks. Samples from vaccinated people were obtained from the UK trials COV001 and COV002, which included a single-blind randomized controlled phase 2/3 trial of AZD1222 (ChAdOx1 nCoV-19) in healthy adults. For TCRbeta chain sequencing, PBMC samples were collected from trial participants at day 0 and at day 28 after the second dose. CDR1 and CDR2 were assigned from the germline V gene as SGHTA and FQGNSA. The CDR3 goes from the cysteine to the phenylalanine over 15 residues. CDR3 DNA is the only sequence kept; it has 45 bases, read in frame from the first base. Here V drops 5 bases and J drops 6 bases, and the junction holds 7 bases not matched to any gene.

On this clone itself: No cognate antigen has been identified for it. No base-level quality is on record; no much larger clone is a single base apart.

The CDR3 regions of human TCRbeta chains were analyzed by immunosequencing. The original pipeline was this. TCRs in the repertoires were matched against a reference library of SARS-CoV-2-specific TCRs that had been generated with the MIRA antigen-specificity platform. Breadth meant the fraction of unique TCRs that were SARS-CoV-2-associated, whereas depth meant the fraction of total T cells that were SARS-CoV-2-associated. Each spike-specific TCR was assigned to its reactive spike region and to a CD4 or CD8 class using the MIRA data. Log10-transformed breadth and depth values were compared by one-way ANOVA with Sidak's multiple comparisons tests. The table was pulled from immuneACCESS by TCRdb, which kept in-frame rearrangements only. Such tables lose some clones; where checked, under half of the loss comes from unresolved V genes, and the rest has no known cause. The V and J calls and clone size come from that table; D and trimming were worked out from the DNA. The table for this sample lists about 160,000 clones; about 89% of them were counted only once. Roughly 3.8% of the sample belongs to the ten largest clones.

The paper's findings and limits, for the study overall: Because no day 14 peak-response samples were available, the repertoires could be characterized only after the peak T cell response. Reportedly, close to half of the unique spike-specific TCRs recognized epitopes lying outside the regions that are mutated in the B.1.351 and B.1.1.7 variants. Vaccine-associated CD4 TCRs spanned the whole spike protein, with dominant responses in regions 160-218 and 743-854. Participants were mostly white British, with more females than males. The authors suggested clonal diversity may have been underestimated. In the small 56-69-year group, the increase in depth fell short of significance, most likely because of low power. Conclusions about previously exposed vaccinees were limited because only six AZD1222 recipients were SARS-CoV-2 seropositive at baseline. A significant rise in spike-specific TCR breadth and depth was observed after two AZD1222 doses relative to day 0 and relative to MenACWY recipients.

The receptor was derived from an adult who received the AZD1222 COVID-19 vaccine. The chain is assembled from TRBV7-2 and TRBJ2-3, and 11 junctional nucleotides match TRBD2. The material was peripheral blood, obtained 28 days after the second AZD1222 dose. The DNA is TGTGCCAGCAGCGCTCTAGCGGGGGGCCCCGATACGCAGTATTTT. Protein translation: CASSALAGGPDTQYF.